This T cell receptor beta chain emerged from a study of blood T cell repertoires in COVID-19. Clones were sequenced by immunoSEQ multiplex PCR, and TCRdb holds only the in-frame ones, with some missing. The sample records approximately 490,000 clones, roughly nine tenths being singletons. The sequence derives from a woman aged 18-29 years who had recovered from COVID-19. The sample taken for sequencing was PBMCs or T cells enriched from blood (not recorded which).

This chain's CDR3 is CASSPTGGNGYTF. CDR3 bases: TGTGCCAGCAGCCCGACAGGGGGCAATGGCTACACCTTC. This sequence joins TRBV2 and TRBJ1-2, with 10 bases aligning to TRBD1. The V gene end was trimmed by 6 bases and the J gene end by 6 bases; junction bases not matched to a gene: 4. Germline V lookup: CDR1 SNHLY, CDR2 FYNNEI. The CDR3 length is 13 residues.